This T cell receptor (beta chain) was recorded in a study of T cells in Graves' hyperthyroidism and ophthalmopathy. Across the study: The blood sample was taken at first diagnosis, before treatment began.

Hyperthyroidism in the patients, aged 18 to 65, was newly diagnosed and under 2 months in duration. Clinical symptoms, serum thyroxine and TRAb, thyroid ultrasound and orbital computed tomography together formed the diagnostic basis. Trimming stripped 7 bases from V and 7 bases from J, with 13 bases between. The CDR3 sequence is 13 residues long. CDR1 is LNHDA, CDR2 SQIVND, per germline (reference sequence). The investigators amplified TCR beta CDR3 regions from RNA transcripts. HTBI primers were used for first-round RT-PCR of the TCR CDR3. TCRdb analysed the multiplex PCR reads with MiXCR anew, one entry per CDR3 protein. The sample shows about 360,000 distinct CDR3 sequences, around 14% of them seen only once. To note about this clonotype: Its antigen is currently unknown.

Study findings and constraints: Most clonotypes that expanded in the thyroid above 0.001 also showed up in blood.

This TCR came from a woman younger than 30 with Graves' hyperthyroidism. The rearrangement links TRBV19 to TRBJ2-2, with D perhaps TRBD1 (5 bases). Material for sequencing was blood. CDR3 loop: CASTHQGFGELFF. The CDR3 bases are TGTGCCAGTACACACCAGGGATTCGGGGAGCTGTTTTTT.